Presented here are 9 T cell receptor beta chains from one specimen sequenced in a study of shared clonotypes between healthy human individuals. Produced via immunoSEQ multiplex PCR; TCRdb's table is partial and in-frame only. The repertoire holds around 2.1 million clones, with roughly 91% as singletons. As defined, naive CD8 cells were CD45RO-negative and positively selected for CCR7, with terminally differentiated effector memory CD45RA+ cells excluded. Sequenced: naive CD8+ T cells from PBMCs. These receptors originate from a man between 18 and 29 years old in good health. Some clones in this sample may be carry-over from other donors' samples.

The gene calls are TRBV18 and TRBJ2-1; D ambiguous. V was cut by 3 bases and J by 3 bases, with 18 bases left in between. Germline-derived CDR1 and CDR2 are KGHSH and LQKENI. There are 17 residues in the CDR3. DNA of the CDR3: TGTGCCAGCTCACCGCCTTTGAGTGGTCGCCGCTACAATGAGCAGTTCTTC. Its translation is CASSPPLSGRRYNEQFF.

The chain couples TRBV7-9 to TRBJ2-7; 8 nucleotides match TRBD2. Germline loops: CDR1 SEHNR, CDR2 FQNEAQ (reference sequence). Trimming took 5 bases from V and 1 from J; bases not matched to a gene: 4. The CDR3 consists of 14 residues. The DNA of the CDR3 is TGTGCCAGCAGCCCCGGGGGGGGATCCTACGAGCAGTACTTC. Translated, it gives CASSPGGGSYEQYF. The full variable domain, rest sourced from reference TRBV7-9 and TRBJ2-7, is DTGVSQNPRHKITKRGQNVTFRCDPISEHNRLYWYRQTLGQGPEFLTYFQNEAQLEKSRLLSDRFSAERPKGSFSTLEIQRTEQGDSAMYLCASSPGGGSYEQYFGPGTRLTVT.

V gene TRBV9 combines with J gene TRBJ2-2; TRBD2 matches 11 bases. The germline V gene encodes CDR1 SGDLS and CDR2 YYNGEE. The length of the CDR3 is 17 residues. V trimming: 0 bases; J trimming: 7 bases; junction bases outside the gene matches: 8. The CDR3 spells CASSVVIAGGPGGELFF. The CDR3 nucleotides are TGTGCCAGCAGCGTAGTAATAGCGGGAGGGCCTGGCGGGGAGCTGTTTTTT.

The V gene is TRBV4-3, the J gene TRBJ2-7; TRBD1 aligns across 8 bases. Germline loops: CDR1 LGHNA, CDR2 YSLEER. V gave up 4 bases and J gave up 3 bases; unmatched junction bases: 2. The CDR3 runs 13 residues. The CDR3 coding sequence is TGCGCCAGCAGCCCAGGGGGCCGCTACGAGCAGTACTTC. It codes for CASSPGGRYEQYF.

As regards this clone: Other DNA sequences in this specimen translate into the identical CDR3. V gene TRBV9 combines with J gene TRBJ2-7, with D unresolved. Germline V gene sequence: CDR1 SGDLS, CDR2 YYNGEE. The CDR3 loop spans 14 amino acids. V dropped 1 base and J dropped 4 bases, with 12 bases sitting between them. The CDR3 bases are TGTGCCAGCAGCGTATCACCAGGCGCTTACGAGCAGTACTTC. Translated: CASSVSPGAYEQYF.

This chain joins TRBV9 and TRBJ1-5; 7 bases align to TRBD1. The J segment lost 7 bases and the V segment lost 1 base, leaving 5 bases of the junction unmatched. The CDR3 loop spans 14 amino acids. Germline loops: CDR1 SGDLS, CDR2 YYNGEE. In nucleotides, the CDR3 is TGTGCCAGCAGCGTAAAACAGGGGAGACAGCCCCAGCATTTT. It yields the protein CASSVKQGRQPQHF.

The J gene is TRBJ2-1, the V gene TRBV7-6; 13 bases agree with TRBD2. J gave up 9 bases and V 5 bases, and 7 bases lay outside the gene matches. CDR3 size: 15 residues. CDR1 SGHVS and CDR2 FNYEAQ come from the germline V gene. The CDR3 coding sequence is TGTGCCAGCAGCCCACTAGCGGGAGGGTTCGGTGAGCAGTTCTTC. Translation gives CASSPLAGGFGEQFF.

The gene calls are TRBV27 and TRBJ2-7; 9 bases agree with TRBD2. CDR3 length equals 14 residues. The V gene's germline CDR1 is MNHEY and CDR2 SMNVEV (reference sequence). V shed 7 bases and J 2 bases; nucleotides not matched to a gene: 6. CDR3 nucleotides: TGTGCCAGCACCCCCGGACTAGCGCCCTACGAGCAGTACTTC. It codes for CASTPGLAPYEQYF.

The rearrangement joins TRBV6-5 to TRBJ2-6; D not certain. Between the trimmed V and J ends, which lost 5 bases and 8 bases, there was a span of 13 bases. CDR1 and CDR2 from the germline V gene are MNHEY and SVGAGI. The CDR3 has 14 amino acids. The CDR3 sequence is CASSPFVRSNVLTF. The CDR3 nucleotides read TGTGCCAGCAGTCCCTTTGTCAGGTCCAACGTCCTGACTTTC.